This T cell receptor beta chain derives from a study of identical twins. Study findings and constraints: The conclusions drew on cross-sectional statistical analysis instead of tracking the same donors. Alpha sequences that were out-of-frame and twin-shared showed an excess of low generation probability. For zero-insertion analyses, partial confounding could come from invariant MAIT and iNKT cells.

This clonotype has only a few counts. Its target is not known. Trimming cost V 6 bases and J 5 bases; bases outside gene matches: 3. The length of the CDR3 is 12 residues. CDR1 LGHDT and CDR2 YNNKEL come from the germline V gene (reference sequence). In TCRdb, the 5' RACE reads were re-called with MiXCR into one record per CDR3 protein. The top ten hold about 1.6% of the sample, which has under 1 million distinct CDR3 sequences, 9% to 15% seen once. The data were also submitted as part of a second study, on yellow fever vaccine responses in identical twins. From that paper: Reportedly, the T cell response mounted by twins to vaccine seemed partly convergent, partly personalized.

The TCR originated in a woman between 18 and 29 years old in good health. Sequencing was done on a sample of PBMCs. The V gene is TRBV3-1, the J gene TRBJ2-5; 7 positions agree with TRBD1. CDR3 nucleotides: TGTGCCAGCAGATACAGGGGTGAGACCCAGTACTTC. Its translation: CASRYRGETQYF.